This entry describes one T cell receptor beta chain. With 5 bases clipped from V and 5 bases from J, the junction kept 9 bases outside the gene matches. The length of the CDR3 is 14 residues. The germline V gene has CDR1 SGHTA and CDR2 FQGNSA. Profiled with immunoSEQ multiplex PCR; TCRdb holds only in-frame clones, not every one. The table lists around 95,000 clones, roughly 80% of them singletons. These data are taken from a study of control samples from healthy donors and cancer patients. Material for sequencing was blood. The clonotype was recovered from a young man in good health. The rearrangement uses TRBV7-2 and TRBJ2-7; 7 nucleotides line up with TRBD2. The CDR3 DNA follows: TGTGCCAGCAGCCCCGTGGCGGGGGTCAACGAGCAGTACTTC. Its translation: CASSPVAGVNEQYF.